Below, 19 T cell receptor beta chains from the same sample are listed, as sequenced in a study of metastatic and nonmetastatic thyroid tumors. TCRdb re-called clones via MiXCR from the PCR reads. The table has 5,000 to 5,500 clones, 32% seen once. Every patient underwent thyroid surgery untreated. Sequencing was performed on adjacent normal tissue. The receptors derive from a female donor with papillary thyroid cancer or a benign thyroid nodule (not recorded which). Some clones in this sample may be carry-over from other donors' samples.

V gene TRBV6-1 combines with J gene TRBJ2-7; 9 bases line up with TRBD1. V gave up 6 bases and J gave up 1 base; unmatched junction bases: 7. The CDR3 runs to 15 residues. Germline assignment: CDR1 MNHNS and CDR2 SASEGT. In DNA, the CDR3 is TGTGCCAGCAGCCACGACAGGGGGGGATCCTACGAGCAGTACTTC. This sequence encodes CASSHDRGGSYEQYF.

The CDR3 DNA follows: TGTGCCACCAGTGATCTAGCGGGAGGGCCGTACAATGAGCAGTTCTTC. Its translation is CATSDLAGGPYNEQFF. The chain combines TRBV24-1 with TRBJ2-1; TRBD2 aligns across 12 bases. V lost 3 bases to trimming and J lost 4 bases; unmatched junction nucleotides: 3. Germline-derived CDR1 and CDR2 are KGHDR and SFDVKD. The CDR3 has 16 amino acids.

This clone was detected only a few times. The chain recombines TRBV5-1 with TRBJ2-7, with D maybe TRBD2 (6 bases). V lost 3 bases to trimming and J lost 3 bases, with 19 bases between them. The CDR3 sequence is 16 residues long. The germline V gene has CDR1 SGHRS and CDR2 YFSETQ. In DNA, the CDR3 is TGCGCCAGCAGCTCGGCCGGGGGTGGGGCATACTACGAGCAGTACTTC. Translating gives CASSSAGGGAYYEQYF.

The chain couples TRBV7-2 to TRBJ2-7; unclear D gene. Trimming took 3 bases from V and 1 from J, leaving 10 bases between them. The CDR3 length is 14 residues. CDR1 is SGHTA and CDR2 is FQGNSA in the germline V gene. CDR3 loop: CASSFRGRSYEQYF. CDR3 nucleotide sequence: TGTGCCAGCAGCTTCCGTGGCAGATCCTACGAGCAGTACTTC.

This clone came up many times. The chain uses TRBV7-9 and TRBJ2-5; TRBD1 aligns across 12 bases. The trim removed 1 base at V and 4 bases at J, leaving 13 bases unmatched. CDR1 is SEHNR and CDR2 is FQNEAQ in the germline V gene (reference sequence). The CDR3 totals 19 residues. The CDR3 reads CASSLGAGQGAQTGETQYF. The CDR3 nucleotides read TGTGCCAGCAGCTTAGGAGCGGGACAGGGGGCGCAGACGGGAGAGACCCAGTACTTC.

The count of this clone is one. Because the CDR3 is missing its conserved closing phenylalanine or tryptophan, this is likely a read error. This chain links TRBV6-5 with TRBJ2-3; tentative D call: TRBD2 (6 bases). In germline, CDR1 is MNHEY, CDR2 SVGAGI. There are 11 residues in the CDR3. Trimming shortened V by 4 bases and J by 11 bases, and 10 bases separated the two germline ends. CDR3 region: CASSLLGGQYY. CDR3 DNA: TGTGCCAGCAGTTTACTGGGAGGGCAGTATTAT.

This sequence joins TRBV12-3 or TRBV12-4 and TRBJ2-3, with 8 positions matching TRBD2. The CDR3 has 15 residues. V lost 7 bases, J lost 3 bases, and 9 bases stayed unmatched. CDR3 nucleotides: TGTGCCAGCACCAATATACTAGCGGTGACAGATACGCAGTATTTT. Residues: CASTNILAVTDTQYF.

This rearrangement joins TRBV4-2 to TRBJ2-3; D gene unclear. Germline V gene lookup returns CDR1 LGHNA and CDR2 YNFKEQ. Trimming pared 0 bases from V and 0 bases from J, leaving 10 bases between. This CDR3 comprises 16 residues. The CDR3 coding sequence is TGTGCCAGCAGCCAAGACAGTAAGACTAGCACAGATACGCAGTATTTT. It specifies CASSQDSKTSTDTQYF.

As concerns this clone: At one boundary the junction diverges from the germline segment, which might be a read error. At the DNA level, this CDR3 is encoded by other sequences in the same sample as well. The genes are TRBV6-5 and TRBJ2-7; TRBD2 aligns across 8 bases. This CDR3 contains 14 residues. The germline CDR1 and CDR2 sequences are MNHEY and SVGAGI. Written as DNA, the CDR3 is TGTGCCAGTAGTTACGGGGGGGAATTCTACGAGCAGTACTTC. Its protein product is CASSYGGEFYEQYF.

The table lists this clone with a few counts. This sequence joins TRBV27 and TRBJ2-2; the D is unclear. Trimming cost V 4 bases and J 8 bases, with 11 bases left between them. The CDR3 runs 13 residues. Per germline, CDR1 MNHEY and CDR2 SMNVEV (reference sequence). CDR3 amino acids: CASSSRPGGELFF. The DNA for the CDR3 is TGTGCCAGCAGTTCCAGACCCGGGGGGGAGCTGTTTTTT.

This chain links TRBV11-2 with TRBJ2-5, with D maybe TRBD2 (5 bases). The CDR3 has 13 amino acids. Germline V gene sequence: CDR1 SGHAT, CDR2 FQNNGV. Trimming left V 5 bases short and J 4 bases short, with 11 bases between. The CDR3 here is CASSLSRGETQYF. The CDR3 DNA follows: TGTGCCAGCAGCCTTAGCCGGGGAGAGACCCAGTACTTC. The entire variable domain, with the rest obtained from reference TRBV11-2 and TRBJ2-5, is as follows: EAGVAQSPRYKIIEKRQSVAFWCNPISGHATLYWYQQILGQGPKLLIQFQNNGVVDDSQLPKDRFSAERLKGVDSTLKIQPAKLEDSAVYLCASSLSRGETQYFGPGTRLLVL.

The gene calls are TRBV7-3 and TRBJ2-3, with D maybe TRBD2 (5 bases). CDR1 SGHTA and CDR2 FQGTGA come from the germline V gene. The length of the CDR3 is 15 residues. The ends were cut back, 0 bases at V and 3 bases at J, with 10 bases in the middle. CDR3 loop: CASSLTGVGTDTQYF. The CDR3 DNA reads as TGTGCCAGCAGCTTAACGGGAGTGGGTACAGATACGCAGTATTTT. Using reference TRBV7-3 and TRBJ2-3 for the parts outside the CDR3, the full variable domain is GAGVSQTPSNKVTEKGKYVELRCDPISGHTALYWYRQSLGQGPEFLIYFQGTGAADDSGLPNDRFFAVRPEGSVSTLKIQRTERGDSAVYLCASSLTGVGTDTQYFGPGTRLTVL.

This clone was seen only a few times. This chain links TRBV6-5 with TRBJ1-1, with D hard to call. CDR3 length: 15 amino acids. Between the trimmed V and J ends, which lost 4 bases and 1 base, there was a span of 13 bases. Germline V gene lookup returns CDR1 MNHEY and CDR2 SVGAGI. CDR3 sequence: CASSSLSGENTEAFF. The DNA for the CDR3 is TGTGCCAGCAGTTCCCTCAGCGGGGAGAACACTGAAGCTTTCTTT.

The V call is TRBV27, the J call TRBJ2-5, with 8 bases fitting TRBD1. Germline CDR1 and CDR2: MNHEY and SMNVEV (reference sequence). The V and J ends lost 5 bases and 7 bases, in that order; junction bases with no gene match: 9. The CDR3 has 14 residues. The CDR3 sequence: CASSLQGAVGTQYF. CDR3 coding DNA: TGTGCCAGCAGTCTTCAGGGGGCAGTGGGGACCCAGTACTTC.

This clone ranks as medium-sized. The chain is built from TRBV11-2 and TRBJ2-5; no definite D call. The CDR3 has 13 residues. Trimming took 0 bases from V and 9 from J, leaving 11 bases between them. Germline values: CDR1 SGHAT, CDR2 FQNNGV. In DNA, the CDR3 is TGTGCCAGCAGCTTAGAAGTCGCGGCGGCCCAGTACTTC. Translation gives CASSLEVAAAQYF.

This chain uses TRBV11-1 with TRBJ2-1; 14 bases match TRBD2. Germline loops: CDR1 SGHAT, CDR2 FQDESV (reference sequence). This CDR3 has 15 residues. J lost 8 bases, V lost 5 bases, and 5 bases had no gene match. This chain's CDR3 is CASSGTSGSVDEQFF. The CDR3 bases are TGTGCCAGCAGCGGGACTAGCGGGAGTGTCGATGAGCAGTTCTTC.

The V gene is TRBV28, the J gene TRBJ1-5; D may be TRBD1 (5 bases). V lost 7 bases and J lost 11, with 18 bases in between. This CDR3 region has 13 residues. Germline lookup yields CDR1 MDHEN and CDR2 SYDVKM. The chain's CDR3 is CASTPGTVVSQHF. In DNA form, the CDR3 reads TGTGCCAGCACCCCAGGGACCGTCGTCTCCCAGCATTTT.

This chain joins TRBV5-1 and TRBJ2-1; no clear D. This CDR3 contains 13 residues. In germline, CDR1 is SGHRS, CDR2 YFSETQ. Trimming stripped 2 bases from V and 4 bases from J, with 7 bases between. CDR3 region: CASSLNGYNEQFF. CDR3 DNA sequence: TGCGCCAGCAGCTTAAATGGGTACAATGAGCAGTTCTTC.

This clone is labeled as medium-sized. V and J are TRBV14 and TRBJ2-7, with D perhaps given as TRBD1 or TRBD2 (5 bases each). Looked up from germline, CDR1 is SGHDN and CDR2 is FVKESK. This CDR3 has 12 amino acids. Trimming cost V 1 base and J 4 bases, with 5 bases left between them. CDR3 in DNA: TGTGCCAGCAGCCAAGGGGGGTACGAGCAGTACTTC. This translates into CASSQGGYEQYF.